This entry describes one TCR beta chain. Its antigen remains unknown. The data are from a study of post-analysis software for immune sequencing data. Turning to the study itself: Progressive-relapsing, secondary progressive and relapsing-remitting multiple sclerosis were among the disease courses included.

TCR beta libraries were prepared from cDNA with unique molecular identifiers. One entry per CDR3 protein results from TCRdb running MiXCR on the PCR reads. In the table there are about 430,000 distinct CDR3 sequences, 30% to 45% of which are singletons. The CDR3 contains 13 residues. V shed 3 bases and J shed 0 bases, with 6 bases lying between them. Germline V lookup: CDR1 DFQATT, CDR2 SNEGSKA (reference sequence). Whole-study findings and limits: Significantly decreased normalized Chao1 diversity was recorded for multiple sclerosis patients relative to controls. Patients showed TRBV5-6, TRBV5-1 and TRBV20-1 among four to six TRBV segments more frequent than in controls.

This receptor was obtained from a girl aged 2 to 9 with multiple sclerosis. Material: blood. The chain is built from TRBV20-1 and TRBJ2-4; no clear D gene. CDR3: CSARAEAKNIQYF. The CDR3 DNA reads TGCAGTGCTAGGGCAGAAGCCAAAAACATTCAGTACTTC.